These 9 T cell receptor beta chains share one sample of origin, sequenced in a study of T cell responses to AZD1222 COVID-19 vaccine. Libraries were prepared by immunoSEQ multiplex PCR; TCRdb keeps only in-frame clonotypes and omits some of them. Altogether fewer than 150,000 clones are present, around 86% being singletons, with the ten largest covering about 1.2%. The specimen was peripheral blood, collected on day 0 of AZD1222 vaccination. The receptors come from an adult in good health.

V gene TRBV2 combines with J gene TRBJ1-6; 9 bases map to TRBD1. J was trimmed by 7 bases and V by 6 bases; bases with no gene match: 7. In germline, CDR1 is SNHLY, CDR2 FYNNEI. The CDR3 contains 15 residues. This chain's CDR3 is CASRGQGLENSPLHF. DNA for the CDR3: TGTGCCAGCAGGGGACAGGGCCTAGAAAATTCACCCCTCCACTTT.

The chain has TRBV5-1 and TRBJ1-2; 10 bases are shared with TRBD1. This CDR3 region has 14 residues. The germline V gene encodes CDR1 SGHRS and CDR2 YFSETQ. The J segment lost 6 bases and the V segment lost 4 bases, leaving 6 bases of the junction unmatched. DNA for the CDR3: TGCGCCAGCAGCCCGGGACAGGGGAAGGATGGCTACACCTTC. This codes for CASSPGQGKDGYTF. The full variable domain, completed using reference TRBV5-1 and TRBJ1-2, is KAGVTQTPRYLIKTRGQQVTLSCSPISGHRSVSWYQQTPGQGLQFLFEYFSETQRNKGNFPGRFSGRQFSNSRSEMNVSTLELGDSALYLCASSPGQGKDGYTFGSGTRLTVV.

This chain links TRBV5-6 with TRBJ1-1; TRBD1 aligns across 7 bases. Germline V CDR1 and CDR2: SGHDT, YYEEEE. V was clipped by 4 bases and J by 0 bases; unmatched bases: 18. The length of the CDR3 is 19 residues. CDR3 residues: CASSASDGGTAILNTEAFF. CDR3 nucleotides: TGTGCCAGCAGCGCCAGCGACGGCGGGACAGCGATTCTGAACACTGAAGCTTTCTTT.

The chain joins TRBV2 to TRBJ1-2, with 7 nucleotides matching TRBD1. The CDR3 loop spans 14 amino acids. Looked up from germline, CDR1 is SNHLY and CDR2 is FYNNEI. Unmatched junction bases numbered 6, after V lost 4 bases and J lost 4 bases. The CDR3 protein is CASSGQGGVYGYTF. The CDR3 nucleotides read TGTGCCAGCAGTGGACAGGGAGGCGTCTATGGCTACACCTTC.

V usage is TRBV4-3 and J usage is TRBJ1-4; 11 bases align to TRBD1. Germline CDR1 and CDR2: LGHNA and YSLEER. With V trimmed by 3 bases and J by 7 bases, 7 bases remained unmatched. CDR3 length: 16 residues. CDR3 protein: CASSHETGTGGEKLFF. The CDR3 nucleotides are TGCGCCAGCAGCCACGAGACCGGGACAGGGGGTGAAAAACTGTTTTTT.

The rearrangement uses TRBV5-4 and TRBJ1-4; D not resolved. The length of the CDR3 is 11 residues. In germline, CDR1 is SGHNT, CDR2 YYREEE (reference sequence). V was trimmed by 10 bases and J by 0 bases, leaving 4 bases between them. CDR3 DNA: TGTGCCTTGACAACTAATGAAAAACTGTTTTTT. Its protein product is CALTTNEKLFF.

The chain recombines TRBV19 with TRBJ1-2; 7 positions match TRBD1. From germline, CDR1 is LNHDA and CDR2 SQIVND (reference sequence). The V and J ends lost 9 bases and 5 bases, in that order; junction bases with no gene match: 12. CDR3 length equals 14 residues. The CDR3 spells CASNTGQIVYGYTF. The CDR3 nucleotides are TGTGCCAGCAATACGGGACAGATCGTTTATGGCTACACCTTC.

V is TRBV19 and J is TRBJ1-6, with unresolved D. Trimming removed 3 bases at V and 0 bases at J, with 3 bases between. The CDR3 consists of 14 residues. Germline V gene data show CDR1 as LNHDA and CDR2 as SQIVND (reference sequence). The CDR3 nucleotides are TGTGCCAGTAGTATTGCCTCCTATAATTCACCCCTCCACTTT. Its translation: CASSIASYNSPLHF.

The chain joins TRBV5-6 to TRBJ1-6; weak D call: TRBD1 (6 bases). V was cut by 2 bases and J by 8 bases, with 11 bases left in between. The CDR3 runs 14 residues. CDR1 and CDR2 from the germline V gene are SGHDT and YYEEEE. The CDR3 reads CASSFERGDSPLHF. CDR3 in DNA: TGTGCCAGCAGCTTTGAAAGGGGGGATTCACCCCTCCACTTT.